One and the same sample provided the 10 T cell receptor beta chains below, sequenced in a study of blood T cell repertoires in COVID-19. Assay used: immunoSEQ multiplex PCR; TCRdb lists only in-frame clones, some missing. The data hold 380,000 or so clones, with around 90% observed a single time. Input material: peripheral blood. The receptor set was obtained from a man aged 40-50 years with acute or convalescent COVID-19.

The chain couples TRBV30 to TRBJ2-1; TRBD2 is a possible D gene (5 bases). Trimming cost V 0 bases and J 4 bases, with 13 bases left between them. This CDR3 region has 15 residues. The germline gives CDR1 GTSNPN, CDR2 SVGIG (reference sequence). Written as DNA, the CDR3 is TGTGCCTGGAGTGTTATCGGGGAACTATACAATGAGCAGTTCTTC. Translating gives CAWSVIGELYNEQFF. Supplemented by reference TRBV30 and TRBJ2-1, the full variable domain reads SQTIHQWPATLVQPVGSPLSLECTVEGTSNPNLYWYRQAAGRGLQLLFYSVGIGQISSEVPQNLSASRPQDRQFILSSKKLLLSDSGFYLCAWSVIGELYNEQFFGPGTRLTVL.

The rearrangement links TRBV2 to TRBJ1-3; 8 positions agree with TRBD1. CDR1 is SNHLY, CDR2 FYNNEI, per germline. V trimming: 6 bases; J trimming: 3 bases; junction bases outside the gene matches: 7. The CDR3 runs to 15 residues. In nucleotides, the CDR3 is TGTGCCAGCAGGATGCCAGGGGGCAATGGAAACACCATATATTTT. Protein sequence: CASRMPGGNGNTIYF.

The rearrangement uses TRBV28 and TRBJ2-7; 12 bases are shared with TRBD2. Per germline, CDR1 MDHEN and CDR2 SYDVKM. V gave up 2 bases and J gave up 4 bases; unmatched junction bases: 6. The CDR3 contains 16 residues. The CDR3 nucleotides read TGTGCCAGCAGTTTACGTTCGACTAGCGGGAGTTACGAGCAGTACTTC. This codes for CASSLRSTSGSYEQYF. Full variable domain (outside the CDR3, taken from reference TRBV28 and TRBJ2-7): DVKVTQSSRYLVKRTGEKVFLECVQDMDHENMFWYRQDPGLGLRLIYFSYDVKMKEKGDIPEGYSVSREKKERFSLILESASTNQTSMYLCASSLRSTSGSYEQYFGPGTRLTVT.

Written as DNA, the CDR3 is TGTGCCAGCCTGAGGTTGTATAGCAATCAGCCCCAGCATTTT. As protein: CASLRLYSNQPQHF. The chain couples TRBV28 to TRBJ1-5; no reliable D call. The V and J ends lost 8 bases and 0 bases respectively, with 11 bases between them. Germline V gives CDR1 MDHEN, CDR2 SYDVKM. This CDR3 has 14 amino acids.

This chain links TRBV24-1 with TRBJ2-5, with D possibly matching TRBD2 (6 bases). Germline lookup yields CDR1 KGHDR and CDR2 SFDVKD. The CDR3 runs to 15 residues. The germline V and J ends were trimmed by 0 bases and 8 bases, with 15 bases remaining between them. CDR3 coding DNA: TGTGCCACCAGTGATTTGGCGGGGACCCGGTATACCCAGTACTTC. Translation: CATSDLAGTRYTQYF.

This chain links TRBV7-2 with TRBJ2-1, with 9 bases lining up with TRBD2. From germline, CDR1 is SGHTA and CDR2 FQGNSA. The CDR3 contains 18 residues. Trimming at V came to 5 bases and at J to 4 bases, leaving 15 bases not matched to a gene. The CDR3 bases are TGTGCCAGCAGCCCCCTCCTAGCGGGGTCTCCGATATACAATGAGCAGTTCTTC. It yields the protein CASSPLLAGSPIYNEQFF.

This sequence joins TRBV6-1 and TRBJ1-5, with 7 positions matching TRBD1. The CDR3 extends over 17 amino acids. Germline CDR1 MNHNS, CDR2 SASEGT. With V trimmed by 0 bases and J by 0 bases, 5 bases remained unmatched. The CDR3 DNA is TGTGCCAGCAGTGAAGCTCCGGGACAGACTAGCAATCAGCCCCAGCATTTT. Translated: CASSEAPGQTSNQPQHF.

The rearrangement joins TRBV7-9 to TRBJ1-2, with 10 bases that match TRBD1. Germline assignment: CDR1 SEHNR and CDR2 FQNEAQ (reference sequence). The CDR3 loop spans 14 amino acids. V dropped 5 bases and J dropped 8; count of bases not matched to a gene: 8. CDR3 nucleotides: TGTGCCAGCAGCGATAGACAGGGGGCGCGGGGCTACACCTTC. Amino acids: CASSDRQGARGYTF.

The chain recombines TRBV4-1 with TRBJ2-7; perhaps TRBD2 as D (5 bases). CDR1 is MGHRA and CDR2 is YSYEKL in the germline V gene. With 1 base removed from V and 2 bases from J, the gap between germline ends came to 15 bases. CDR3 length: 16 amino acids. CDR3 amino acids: CASSQGGVGSTYEQYF. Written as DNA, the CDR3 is TGCGCCAGCAGCCAAGGCGGTGTTGGGAGTACCTACGAGCAGTACTTC.

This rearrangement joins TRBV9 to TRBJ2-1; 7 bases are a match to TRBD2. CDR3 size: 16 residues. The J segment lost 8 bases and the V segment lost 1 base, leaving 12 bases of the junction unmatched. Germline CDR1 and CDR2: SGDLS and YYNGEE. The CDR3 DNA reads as TGTGCCAGCAGCGTATTCTCTGGCGGGAGTAAGCATGAGCAGTTCTTC. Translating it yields CASSVFSGGSKHEQFF. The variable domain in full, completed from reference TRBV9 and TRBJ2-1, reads DSGVTQTPKHLITATGQRVTLRCSPRSGDLSVYWYQQSLDQGLQFLIQYYNGEERAKGNILERFSAQQFPDLHSELNLSSLELGDSALYFCASSVFSGGSKHEQFFGPGTRLTVL.